A single T cell receptor beta chain is shown here with its context. The antigen remains undetermined. These data originate in a study of a mutant IDH1 vaccine in newly diagnosed glioma. Findings and caveats of the study: A vaccine-induced immune response developed in about 93% of the patients.

Noted time point: week 23, last vaccination. Doses comprised 300 ug of mutant IDH1 20-mer peptide each, plus topical imiquimod. Clones were sequenced by immunoSEQ multiplex PCR, and TCRdb holds only the in-frame ones, with some missing. The data show around 76,000 clones, 75% to 90% seen once. Germline assignment: CDR1 SGHDT and CDR2 YYEEEE. The CDR3 contains 19 residues. V gave up 0 bases and J gave up 0 bases, with 16 bases separating them. The receptor comes from a woman aged 45-65 years with glioma. The chain employs TRBV5-6 and TRBJ1-6, with a tentative D call TRBD1 (5 bases). The sample was PBMCs, taken from a glioma patient whose treatment included an IDH1 peptide vaccine. The CDR3 loop is CASSLVRDSLSSYNSPLHF. The CDR3 DNA sequence: TGTGCCAGCAGCTTGGTTCGCGACAGCCTCTCCTCCTATAATTCACCCCTCCACTTT. The variable domain in full, completed from reference TRBV5-6 and TRBJ1-6, reads DAGVTQSPTHLIKTRGQQVTLRCSPKSGHDTVSWYQQALGQGPQFIFQYYEEEERQRGNFPDRFSGHQFPNYSSELNVNALLLGDSALYLCASSLVRDSLSSYNSPLHFGNGTRLTVT.